The clone carrying this T cell receptor (beta chain) has only a few counts. The sample is drawn from a study of identical twins. The CDR3 has 14 residues. The germline V and J ends were trimmed by 6 bases and 3 bases, with 15 bases remaining between them. A universal primer site was created by template switching, with the cDNA bearing unique molecular identifiers. One entry per CDR3 protein, called by TCRdb with MiXCR from the 5' RACE reads. The data show 500,000 or so distinct CDR3 sequences, with 11% to 15% seen just once and about 0.53% held by the top ten. The same sample was also used in a study of yellow fever vaccine responses in identical twins. That source notes: Twins showed a vaccine T cell response that reportedly seemed partly convergent, partly personalized.

Material: CD4+ T cells sorted from blood. J is TRBJ2-7 and V is TRBV12-3 or TRBV12-4; the D is unclear. This TCR derives from a young woman in good health. CDR3 in DNA: TGTGCCAGCAGGTCGAGGCAGAGCCTCTACGAGCAGTACTTC. It encodes CASRSRQSLYEQYF.